The 4 T cell receptor beta chains given below trace back to one sample, sequenced in a study of CD8 T cells in ankylosing spondylitis. Antigens for these TCRs are unknown. TCRdb fed the 5' RACE reads into MiXCR, producing one record per CDR3 protein. The sample consists of roughly 670,000 distinct CDR3 sequences, around 19% of them appearing once. Broader study findings: Seemingly characteristic of ankylosing spondylitis blood was a TCR beta motif consisting of eight highly homologous variants.

What was sequenced was blood, either unsorted or a sorted T cell fraction (not recorded which). Receptors were obtained from a male donor with ankylosing spondylitis.

This rearrangement joins TRBV6-1 to TRBJ2-2; D possibly matches TRBD1 or TRBD2 (6 bases each). Germline V gene sequence: CDR1 MNHNS, CDR2 SASEGT. The CDR3 consists of 18 residues. The V and J ends lost 6 bases and 4 bases respectively, with 24 bases between them. The CDR3 nucleotides read TGTGCCAGCAGCCCCGGGTCTCTGTGGGGGGCGGGCACCGGGGAGCTGTTTTTT. Residues: CASSPGSLWGAGTGELFF.

The rearrangement joins TRBV5-5 to TRBJ2-5; D remains ambiguous. The CDR3 runs to 15 residues. Trimming stripped 1 base from V and 3 bases from J, with 13 bases between. Germline assignment: CDR1 SGHKS and CDR2 YYEKEE (reference sequence). The CDR3 spells CASSLRPGSEETQYF. The CDR3 region has the DNA TGTGCCAGCAGCTTGAGGCCGGGCAGCGAAGAGACCCAGTACTTC.

This clonotype was detected many times. The V gene is TRBV25-1, the J gene TRBJ1-5; TRBD1 agrees at 8 bases. The junction had 19 bases not matched to a gene; V was cut back by 2 bases and J by 4 bases. This CDR3 is built from 20 residues. Germline-derived CDR1 and CDR2 are MGHDK and SYGVNS. The CDR3 coding sequence is TGTGCCAGCAGTGAAAAAGTGAGGCCGAGGGACAGGCAGCGGAATCAGCCCCAGCATTTT. Its translation: CASSEKVRPRDRQRNQPQHF.

The genes are TRBV7-2 and TRBJ2-3; D perhaps matches TRBD1 (5 bases). The CDR3 covers 17 residues. Trimming took off 2 bases at V and 0 bases at J, with 15 bases between the two ends. The germline CDR1 and CDR2 sequences are SGHTA and FQGNSA. The CDR3 bases are TGTGCCAGCAGCTTAACAGGAACAGGAACTAGCACAGATACGCAGTATTTT. As protein: CASSLTGTGTSTDTQYF.